Listed below are T cell receptor beta chains from one sample, sequenced in a study of T cell responses to AZD1222 COVID-19 vaccine. The repertoire was sequenced with immunoSEQ multiplex PCR; TCRdb's copy has only in-frame clones and lacks some. The sample contains 140,000 to 150,000 clones, about 92% of which appear only once. The starting material was peripheral blood, obtained after recovery from COVID-19. These receptors were collected from an adult who had recovered from COVID-19. Each CDR3 is given without its conserved first and last residue.

j_call v_call cdr3_aa
TRBJ1-5 TRBV28 ASSFNQPQH
TRBJ2-7 TRBV11-2 ASRLGGERGRKYEQY
TRBJ1-2 TRBV7-9 ASSKPRTDPNYGYT
TRBJ1-2 TRBV7-8 ASSLSPDRGYRYGYT
TRBJ2-7 TRBV11-2 ASSSGTSGDSYEQY
TRBJ2-5 TRBV9 ASSPGLARETQY
TRBJ1-1 TRBV2 ASSVSGIPTEAF
TRBJ1-5 TRBV4-1 ASSQVPPGFNQPQH
TRBJ2-2 TRBV4-1 ASSQDPLGTGSNTGELF
TRBJ1-1 TRBV2 ASPLAAGGLNTEAF
TRBJ2-1 TRBV19 ASSIFRGKAGDEQF
TRBJ2-1 TRBV7-7 ASSLVVDNEQF
TRBJ2-7 TRBV10-1 ASSPGTSGLESSYEQY
TRBJ1-5 TRBV28 ASSRTTAQPQH
TRBJ2-3 TRBV28 ASRDSGRGTDTQY
TRBJ1-1 TRBV6-5 ASTEGRRTEAF
TRBJ2-7 TRBV24-1 ATSDLGTSGTYEQY
TRBJ2-1 TRBV2 ASCRRGVGYNEQF
TRBJ2-7 TRBV5-1 ASSLEAGGPYEQY
TRBJ1-2 TRBV29-1 SVGAGTGYGYT